The clone carrying this TCR beta chain appeared a single time. CDR3 length: 15 residues. The germline CDR1 and CDR2 sequences are SGHNT and YENEEA. V was pared by 0 bases and J by 6 bases, with 4 bases of the junction left unmatched. This table comes from immunoSEQ multiplex PCR, and its TCRdb copy is limited to in-frame clones, with some not included. The top ten hold 1.5% to 2.5% of the sample, which has about 98,000 clones, roughly four fifths seen once. The data belong to a study of control samples from healthy donors and cancer patients. The sample comprised blood. The TCR comes from a man aged 55-75 years in good health. This chain links TRBV11-3 with TRBJ2-7; TRBD2 matches at 11 bases. This CDR3 is CASSLETSGTSEQYF. The CDR3, as DNA: TGTGCCAGCAGCTTAGAGACTAGCGGGACGAGCGAGCAGTACTTC.